This T cell receptor beta chain comes out of a study of cytomegalovirus exposure and HLA in healthy donors. The primer mix had 60 Vbeta and 13 Jbeta primers. Method: immunoSEQ multiplex PCR; TCRdb's copy keeps in-frame clones and lacks some. The sample lists about 55,000 clones; about 67% were seen once. In regard to this clone: Its specificity is not known.

This CDR3 has 17 amino acids. Trimming cost V 4 bases and J 3 bases, with 21 bases left between them. Germline lookup yields CDR1 SGHRS and CDR2 YFSETQ. Study-wide results and caveats: It was reported that the classifier diagnosed cytomegalovirus status with high specificity and sensitivity in both the original and validation cohorts. By a later analysis, the bulk of CMV-associated TCR beta chains appeared HLA-restricted. Some public TCRs appeared in many individuals, while most sequences were rare. Earlier analysis yielded a pattern in which most TCR beta V segments were productive about 90% or about 30% of the time.

J is TRBJ2-3 and V is TRBV5-1; D perhaps matches TRBD1 (6 bases). The sequence was collected from a man aged 40-49 years in good health and CMV-seropositive. Sequencing used PBMCs. The CDR3 spells CASSPQATGMGTDTQYF. The CDR3 DNA reads TGCGCCAGCAGCCCTCAGGCGACAGGAATGGGGACAGATACGCAGTATTTT.